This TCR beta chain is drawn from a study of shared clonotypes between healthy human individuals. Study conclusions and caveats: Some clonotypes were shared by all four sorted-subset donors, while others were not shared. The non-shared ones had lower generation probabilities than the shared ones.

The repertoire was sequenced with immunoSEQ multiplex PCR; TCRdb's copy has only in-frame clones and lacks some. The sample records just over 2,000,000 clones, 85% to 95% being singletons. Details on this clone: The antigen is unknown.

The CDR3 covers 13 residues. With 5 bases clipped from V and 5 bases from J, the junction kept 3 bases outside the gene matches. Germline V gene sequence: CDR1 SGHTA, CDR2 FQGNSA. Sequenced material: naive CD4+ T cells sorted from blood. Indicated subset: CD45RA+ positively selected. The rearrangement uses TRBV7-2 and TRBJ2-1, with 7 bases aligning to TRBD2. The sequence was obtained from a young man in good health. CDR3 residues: CASSTSGNNEQFF. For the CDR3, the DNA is TGTGCCAGCAGCACGAGCGGGAACAATGAGCAGTTCTTC. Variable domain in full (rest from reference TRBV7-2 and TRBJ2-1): GAGVSQSPSNKVTEKGKDVELRCDPISGHTALYWYRQSLGQGLEFLIYFQGNSAPDKSGLPSDRFSAERTGGSVSTLTIQRTQQEDSAVYLCASSTSGNNEQFFGPGTRLTVL.